This TCR beta chain was obtained from a study of CD8 T cells in Susac syndrome. Study conclusions and caveats: An acknowledgment was made by the study that its TCR sequencing and HLA analysis involved relatively few individuals.

Germline loops: CDR1 PRHDT, CDR2 FYEKMQ (reference sequence). The CDR3 contains 14 residues. Trimming removed 2 bases at V and 0 bases at J, with 7 bases between. RNA was extracted with the RNeasy kit, and a quantity of roughly 0.5 to 1 ug was reverse transcribed using random hexamers. An immunoSEQ multiplex PCR generated amplified TCR beta CDR3 products spanning 54 Vbeta and 13 Jbeta. Each CDR3 protein is one row after TCRdb ran MiXCR on the immunoSEQ multiplex PCR reads. The top ten hold roughly 0.14% of the sample, which has 180,000 or so distinct CDR3 sequences, around 94% seen once. For this clonotype: Its cognate antigen is unknown.

The TCR originated in a human donor in good health. The chain has TRBV13 and TRBJ1-2; the D is unclear. Sequenced material: CD4+ T cells from PBMCs. The CDR3 spells CASSLSTSNYGYTF. CDR3 nucleotides: TGTGCCAGCAGCTTATCCACCTCTAACTATGGCTACACCTTC.